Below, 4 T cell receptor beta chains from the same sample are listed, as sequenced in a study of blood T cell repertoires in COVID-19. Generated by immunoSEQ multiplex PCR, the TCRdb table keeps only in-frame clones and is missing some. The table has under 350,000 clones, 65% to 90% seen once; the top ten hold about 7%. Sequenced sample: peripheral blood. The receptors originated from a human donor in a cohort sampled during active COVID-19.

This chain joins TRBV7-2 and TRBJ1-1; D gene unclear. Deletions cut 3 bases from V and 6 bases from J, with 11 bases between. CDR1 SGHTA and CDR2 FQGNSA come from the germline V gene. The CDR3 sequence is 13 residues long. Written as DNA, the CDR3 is TGTGCCAGCAGCTTGGAAAACAGCCCTGAAGCTTTCTTT. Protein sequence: CASSLENSPEAFF. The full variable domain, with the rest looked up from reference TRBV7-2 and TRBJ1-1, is GAGVSQSPSNKVTEKGKDVELRCDPISGHTALYWYRQSLGQGLEFLIYFQGNSAPDKSGLPSDRFSAERTGGSVSTLTIQRTQQEDSAVYLCASSLENSPEAFFGQGTRLTVV.

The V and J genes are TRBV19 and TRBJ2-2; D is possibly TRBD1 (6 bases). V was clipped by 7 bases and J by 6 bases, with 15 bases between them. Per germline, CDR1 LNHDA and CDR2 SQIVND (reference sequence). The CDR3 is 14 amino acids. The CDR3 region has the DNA TGTGCCAGTATAAGATCAGGGGCGGCCGGGGAGCTGTTTTTT. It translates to CASIRSGAAGELFF.

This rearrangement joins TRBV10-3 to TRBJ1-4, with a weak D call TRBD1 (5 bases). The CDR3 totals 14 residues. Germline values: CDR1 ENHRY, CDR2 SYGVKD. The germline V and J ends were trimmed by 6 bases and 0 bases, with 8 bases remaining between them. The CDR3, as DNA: TGTGCCATCAGGACAGACCCAACTAATGAAAAACTGTTTTTT. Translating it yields CAIRTDPTNEKLFF.

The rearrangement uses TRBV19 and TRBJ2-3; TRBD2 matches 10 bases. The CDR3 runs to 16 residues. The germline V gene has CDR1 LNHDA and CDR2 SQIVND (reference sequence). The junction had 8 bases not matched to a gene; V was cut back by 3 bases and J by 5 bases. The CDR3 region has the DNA TGTGCCAGTAGTATGGGCTTTGTAGCGGGGGGAGATACGCAGTATTTT. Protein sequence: CASSMGFVAGGDTQYF. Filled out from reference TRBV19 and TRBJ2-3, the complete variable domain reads DGGITQSPKYLFRKEGQNVTLSCEQNLNHDAMYWYRQDPGQGLRLIYYSQIVNDFQKGDIAEGYSVSREKKESFPLTVTSAQKNPTAFYLCASSMGFVAGGDTQYFGPGTRLTVL.